The next 27 T cell receptor beta chains were all read from a single sample in a study of blood T cell repertoires in COVID-19. Profiling relied on immunoSEQ multiplex PCR, and the TCRdb table lists in-frame clones only, not all of them. The repertoire has about 55,000 clones, roughly 80% of them found once; the top ten carry about 15%. The sequenced sample consisted of peripheral blood. All receptors derive from a woman aged 70-85 years with acute or convalescent COVID-19.

This clone was counted a few times. The V and J genes are TRBV5-5 and TRBJ1-2, with TRBD1 as a possible D gene (6 bases). This CDR3 has 15 residues. The ends were cut back, 5 bases at V and 1 base at J, with 15 bases in the middle. In germline, CDR1 is SGHKS, CDR2 YYEKEE (reference sequence). The CDR3 region has the DNA TGTGCCAGCAGACTGATAGGGGGTGTTAACTATGGCTACACCTTC. Translation gives CASRLIGGVNYGYTF. The full variable domain, its missing parts supplied by reference TRBV5-5 and TRBJ1-2, is DAGVTQSPTHLIKTRGQQVTLRCSPISGHKSVSWYQQVLGQGPQFIFQYYEKEERGRGNFPDRFSARQFPNYSSELNVNALLLGDSALYLCASRLIGGVNYGYTFGSGTRLTVV.

V usage is TRBV5-1 and J usage is TRBJ1-3, with TRBD1 identical over 7 bases. Germline assignment: CDR1 SGHRS and CDR2 YFSETQ. The V and J ends lost 4 bases and 4 bases, in that order; junction bases with no gene match: 8. The CDR3 loop spans 15 amino acids. For the CDR3, the DNA is TGCGCCAGCAGCGAAGGACAGGCGGGAGGAAACACCATATATTTT. Its translation is CASSEGQAGGNTIYF.

The chain recombines TRBV6-6 with TRBJ2-5; D might be TRBD2 (5 bases). The length of the CDR3 is 14 residues. The V gene's germline CDR1 is MNHNY and CDR2 SVGAGI (reference sequence). Trimming removed 1 base at V and 5 bases at J, with 11 bases between. CDR3 DNA: TGTGCCAGCAGTTACTTCTCGGGCGGGGAGACCCAGTACTTC. Translating it yields CASSYFSGGETQYF.

This clone was observed many times. The chain recombines TRBV6-5 with TRBJ1-1; tentatively, D is TRBD1 (6 bases). The CDR3 runs to 13 residues. CDR1 and CDR2 from the germline V gene are MNHEY and SVGAGI. V lost 4 bases and J lost 1, with 7 bases in between. The CDR3 DNA sequence: TGTGCCAGCAGTTCACAGGGGAACACTGAAGCTTTCTTT. Translating it yields CASSSQGNTEAFF.

This clone was seen a few times. For the CDR3, the DNA is TGTGCCAGCTCATCGACGGTCGGGGACTACAATGAGCAGTTCTTC. It codes for CASSSTVGDYNEQFF. The J gene is TRBJ2-1, the V gene TRBV18, with D possibly TRBD2 on 5 matching bases. With 5 bases removed from V and 3 bases from J, the gap between germline ends came to 14 bases. This CDR3 region has 15 residues. CDR1 and CDR2 (germline): KGHSH, LQKENI.

The CDR3 region is CASGSDLWPPFEQYF. CDR3 nucleotide sequence: TGTGCCAGCGGGTCAGACTTATGGCCCCCCTTCGAGCAGTACTTC. The rearrangement uses TRBV25-1 and TRBJ2-7; unclear D gene. This CDR3 region has 15 residues. Germline V CDR1 and CDR2: MGHDK, SYGVNS. V lost 8 bases to trimming and J lost 6 bases, with 23 bases between them.

The V call is TRBV6-6, the J call TRBJ2-1; D is possibly TRBD2 (5 bases). The V and J ends lost 0 bases and 9 bases respectively, with 12 bases between them. Germline values: CDR1 MNHNY, CDR2 SVGAGI (reference sequence). This CDR3 comprises 14 residues. CDR3 residues: CASSYSKLAGEQFF. The CDR3 DNA follows: TGTGCCAGCAGTTACTCGAAGCTAGCCGGTGAGCAGTTCTTC.

The genes are TRBV19 and TRBJ2-7; 9 bases line up with TRBD1. Germline lookup yields CDR1 LNHDA and CDR2 SQIVND (reference sequence). Trimming at V came to 6 bases and at J to 3 bases, leaving 0 bases not matched to a gene. The CDR3 contains 12 residues. The CDR3 DNA follows: TGTGCCAGTAGGGACAGGGGCTACGAGCAGTACTTC. Translated, it gives CASRDRGYEQYF.

This clone was counted many times. This chain joins TRBV5-1 and TRBJ2-5, with D perhaps TRBD1 (6 bases). Germline values: CDR1 SGHRS, CDR2 YFSETQ. The CDR3 is 14 amino acids. The ends were cut back, 0 bases at V and 4 bases at J, with 10 bases in the middle. Here the CDR3 reads CASSLGTRGETQYF. The CDR3 DNA follows: TGCGCCAGCAGCTTGGGGACCAGGGGAGAGACCCAGTACTTC.

The chain links TRBV5-1 to TRBJ2-7; 9 bases agree with TRBD1. CDR1 and CDR2 (germline): SGHRS, YFSETQ. V lost 0 bases, J lost 7 bases, and 14 bases stayed unmatched. This CDR3 region has 17 residues. DNA for the CDR3: TGCGCCAGCAGCTTGGCCGGTACAGGGGGCTCCCTGGGGGAGCAGTACGTC. Translating gives CASSLAGTGGSLGEQYV.

The V gene is TRBV21-1, the J gene TRBJ1-4; the table gives TRBD1 as D, unverified against the DNA. TRBV21-1 counts as a pseudogene. This CDR3 has 15 residues. CDR3 region: CASSPAAGLNEKLFF. CDR3 DNA sequence: TGTGCCAGCAGCCCCGCGGCAGGGCTAAATGAAAAACTGTTTTTT.

This clone was detected once. V gene TRBV30 combines with J gene TRBJ1-1, with D hard to call. V dropped 7 bases and J dropped 3 bases, with 18 bases sitting between them. The V gene's germline CDR1 is GTSNPN and CDR2 SVGIG (reference sequence). CDR3 length: 14 residues. The CDR3: CASVGGRLDTEAFF. The DNA of the CDR3 is TGTGCCTCAGTAGGCGGTAGGTTGGACACTGAAGCTTTCTTT.

The V gene is TRBV27, the J gene TRBJ2-2; 11 bases map to TRBD1. Germline-derived CDR1 and CDR2 are MNHEY and SMNVEV (reference sequence). The CDR3 extends over 15 amino acids. V lost 6 bases, J lost 5 bases, and 5 bases stayed unmatched. The CDR3 reads CASRGQGAGTGELFF. For the CDR3, the DNA is TGTGCCAGCAGAGGACAGGGGGCAGGTACCGGGGAGCTGTTTTTT.

About this clone itself: Additional DNA sequences in this sample encode the identical CDR3. This chain joins TRBV10-2 and TRBJ1-1; D gene ambiguous. The CDR3 is 13 residues long. Germline V gene sequence: CDR1 WSHSY, CDR2 SAAADI. Trimming pared 4 bases from V and 1 base from J, leaving 7 bases between. This CDR3 reads CASSVRGNTEAFF. CDR3 nucleotides: TGCGCCAGCAGTGTTAGAGGGAACACTGAAGCTTTCTTT.

This clone has just a few counts. The chain employs TRBV3-1 (or the pseudogene TRBV3-2) and TRBJ1-4, with TRBD1 matching 7 bases. Germline trimming cut 5 bases from V and 6 bases from J; bases unmatched to any gene: 6. The CDR3 consists of 14 residues. Germline lookup yields CDR1 LGHDT and CDR2 YNNKEL (reference sequence). The CDR3 loop reads CASSERGLYEKLFF. For the CDR3, the DNA is TGTGCCAGCAGCGAAAGGGGGCTGTATGAAAAACTGTTTTTT.

This chain connects TRBV19 to TRBJ1-2; 7 bases align to TRBD1. V trimming: 3 bases; J trimming: 1 base; junction bases outside the gene matches: 11. Germline CDR1 is LNHDA and CDR2 is SQIVND (reference sequence). The CDR3 loop spans 17 amino acids. DNA for the CDR3: TGTGCCAGTAGTATCCGAACTCCCGGGACAGTTAACTATGGCTACACCTTC. It translates to CASSIRTPGTVNYGYTF.

The gene calls are TRBV5-6 and TRBJ2-3; 8 bases fit TRBD2. J lost 6 bases, V lost 5 bases, and 14 bases had no gene match. The CDR3 extends over 16 amino acids. CDR1 and CDR2 (germline): SGHDT, YYEEEE. The CDR3 DNA follows: TGTGCCAGCAGTTTAGCGGGGCGGCTATCATTCGATACGCAGTATTTT. This sequence encodes CASSLAGRLSFDTQYF.

The chain joins TRBV6-4 to TRBJ2-1, with 7 bases identical to TRBD2. The V and J ends lost 1 base and 6 bases, in that order; junction bases with no gene match: 0. Germline CDR1 is MRHNA and CDR2 is SNTAGT. This CDR3 contains 13 residues. CDR3 loop: CASSDWEGNEQFF. CDR3 in DNA: TGTGCCAGCAGTGACTGGGAGGGCAATGAGCAGTTCTTC.

The chain uses TRBV24-1 and TRBJ2-2; weak D call: TRBD1 (7 bases). V lost 9 bases and J 4 bases, leaving 14 bases between the germline ends. The CDR3 totals 14 residues. CDR1 and CDR2 from the germline V gene are KGHDR and SFDVKD. In DNA form, the CDR3 reads TGTGCCACCTCTAGGCAGGGGGGCACCGGGGAGCTGTTTTTT. It translates to CATSRQGGTGELFF.

This chain links TRBV5-4 with TRBJ1-5; D is ambiguous. From germline, CDR1 is SGHNT and CDR2 YYREEE (reference sequence). Deletions cut 0 bases from V and 0 bases from J, with 13 bases between. CDR3 length: 17 residues. The CDR3 DNA sequence: TGTGCCAGCAGCTTGGGAGGCGGGTCGGGTAGCAATCAGCCCCAGCATTTT. Translation gives CASSLGGGSGSNQPQHF.

The CDR3 spells CATSRKRQGASGANVLTF. DNA of the CDR3: TGTGCCACCAGCAGGAAAAGACAGGGGGCGTCTGGGGCCAACGTCCTGACTTTC. The rearrangement joins TRBV15 to TRBJ2-6, with 10 bases aligning to TRBD1. V lost 3 bases and J lost 1; bases outside the gene matches: 6. The CDR3 spans 18 residues. Germline CDR1 reads LNHNV; CDR2 reads YYDKDF (reference sequence). Full variable domain (outside the CDR3, taken from reference TRBV15 and TRBJ2-6): DAMVIQNPRYQVTQFGKPVTLSCSQTLNHNVMYWYQQKSSQAPKLLFHYYDKDFNNEADTPDNFQSRRPNTSFCFLDIRSPGLGDTAMYLCATSRKRQGASGANVLTFGAGSRLTVL.

The genes are TRBV7-6 and TRBJ2-1; TRBD2 aligns across 9 bases. Per germline, CDR1 SGHVS and CDR2 FNYEAQ. J lost 0 bases, V lost 2 bases, and 11 bases had no gene match. The CDR3 is 19 residues long. CDR3 in DNA: TGTGCCAGCAGCTTAAGGGGGCTAGCGGGGCTGAGCTCCTACAATGAGCAGTTCTTC. It yields the protein CASSLRGLAGLSSYNEQFF.

The rearrangement joins TRBV28 to TRBJ2-7; maybe TRBD1 (6 bases). With 5 bases removed from V and 3 bases from J, the gap between germline ends came to 11 bases. The CDR3 is made up of 13 amino acids. CDR1 is MDHEN, CDR2 SYDVKM, per germline. This chain's CDR3 is CASSPRQVYEQYF. As DNA, the CDR3 is TGTGCCAGCAGTCCCCGACAGGTCTACGAGCAGTACTTC.

The rearrangement joins TRBV19 to TRBJ2-6; D perhaps matches TRBD2 (5 bases). Germline V gives CDR1 LNHDA, CDR2 SQIVND (reference sequence). V lost 5 bases, J lost 6 bases, and 14 bases lay in between. This CDR3 is built from 15 residues. This CDR3 is CASSRRTSSANVLTF. As DNA, the CDR3 is TGTGCCAGTAGTCGGAGGACGTCGTCGGCCAACGTCCTGACTTTC.

The V call is TRBV9, the J call TRBJ1-4; 8 bases fit TRBD1. Trimming at V came to 5 bases and at J to 8 bases, leaving 5 bases not matched to a gene. This CDR3 spans 13 amino acids. The germline gives CDR1 SGDLS, CDR2 YYNGEE. The CDR3 sequence: CASRGQEDEKLFF. CDR3 sequence (DNA): TGTGCCAGCAGGGGACAGGAGGACGAAAAACTGTTTTTT. The entire variable domain, with the rest obtained from reference TRBV9 and TRBJ1-4, is as follows: DSGVTQTPKHLITATGQRVTLRCSPRSGDLSVYWYQQSLDQGLQFLIQYYNGEERAKGNILERFSAQQFPDLHSELNLSSLELGDSALYFCASRGQEDEKLFFGSGTQLSVL.

The genes are TRBV9 and TRBJ1-3; D not certain. Per germline, CDR1 SGDLS and CDR2 YYNGEE. This CDR3 has 14 amino acids. Trimming shortened V by 4 bases and J by 1 base, and 9 bases separated the two germline ends. The CDR3, as DNA: TGTGCCAGCAGCAGGCTAGGTTCTGGAAACACCATATATTTT. Encoded protein: CASSRLGSGNTIYF.

In its sample, this clone was seen a few times. The rearrangement joins TRBV19 to TRBJ2-3; TRBD2 aligns across 13 bases. The CDR3 runs 16 residues. Trimming removed 5 bases from V and 4 bases from J; junction bases left unmatched: 6. Germline CDR1 is LNHDA and CDR2 is SQIVND (reference sequence). The CDR3 is CASSPRLAGGSDTQYF. In DNA, the CDR3 is TGTGCCAGTAGTCCCAGACTAGCGGGGGGCTCAGATACGCAGTATTTT.